A few counts support the clone carrying this T cell receptor beta chain. Its antigen is not known. CDR3 size: 18 residues. The germline V gene has CDR1 SGDLS and CDR2 YYNGEE. V gave up 0 bases and J gave up 7 bases, with 25 bases separating them. The data were taken from a study of T-cell memory formation after mild COVID-19. 5'RACE with constant-segment primers built TCRalpha and TCRbeta cDNA libraries with UMIs. Each CDR3 protein gets one entry after TCRdb re-called the 5' RACE reads with MiXCR. The data hold about 340,000 distinct CDR3 sequences, with 13% to 15% observed a single time. The study's findings and limits: Researchers report contracting CD4+ clones mostly in CM and EM, with CD8+ clones in EMRA. The study found balanced CD4/CD8 in clones contracting day 15 to 85 and a CD4+ lean in later expanders.

This sequence was found in a man younger than 35 who had mild COVID-19 (a few samples of this study predate the infection). Cell type and time point are not known. The V and J genes are TRBV9 and TRBJ1-2, with D unresolved. The sequencing sample was made of PBMCs or a T cell subset sorted from them (not recorded which). The CDR3 region has the DNA TGTGCCAGCAGCGTAGGCCTATATGAAGAGACAAACAGAGGTGGCTACACCTTC. Protein sequence: CASSVGLYEETNRGGYTF.